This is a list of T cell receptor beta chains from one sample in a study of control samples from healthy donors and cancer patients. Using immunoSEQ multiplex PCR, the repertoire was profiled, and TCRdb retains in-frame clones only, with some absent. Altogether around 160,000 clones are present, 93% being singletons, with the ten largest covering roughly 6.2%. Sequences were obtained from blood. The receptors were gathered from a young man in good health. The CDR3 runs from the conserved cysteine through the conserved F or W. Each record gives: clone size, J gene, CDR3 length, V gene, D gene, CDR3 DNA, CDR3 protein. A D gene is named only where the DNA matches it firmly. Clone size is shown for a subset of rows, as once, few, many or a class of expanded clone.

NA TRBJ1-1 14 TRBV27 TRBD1 TGTGCCAGCAGTTCCCGAGGGGGCGGGGCTGAAGCTTTCTTT CASSSRGGGAEAFF
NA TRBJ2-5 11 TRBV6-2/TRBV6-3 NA TGTGCCAGCAGCCGCACCGAGACCCAGTACTTC CASSRTETQYF
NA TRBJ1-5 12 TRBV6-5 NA TGTGCCAGCGACAGAAACAATCAGCCCCAGCATTTT CASDRNNQPQHF
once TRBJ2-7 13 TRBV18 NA TGTGCCAGCTCACCTCGGACGGGATACGAGCAGTACTTC CASSPRTGYEQYF
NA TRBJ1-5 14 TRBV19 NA TGTGCCAGTAGTTGGCGTCGTAGCAATCAGCCCCAGCATTTT CASSWRRSNQPQHF
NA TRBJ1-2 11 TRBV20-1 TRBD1 TGCAGTGCTGGGACAGACTATGGCTACACCTTC CSAGTDYGYTF
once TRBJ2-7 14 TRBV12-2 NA TGTGCAAGTCGCTGCGGGACTGCGCGGGAGGAGCAGTACTTC CASRCGTAREEQYF
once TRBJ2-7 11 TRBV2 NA TGTGCCAGCCGCTGGATTGGCGAGCAGTACTTC CASRWIGEQYF
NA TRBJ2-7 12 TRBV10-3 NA TGTGCCATCAGCGAACAGGAGAACGAGCAGTACTTC CAISEQENEQYF
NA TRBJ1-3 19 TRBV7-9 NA TGTGCCAGCAGCTTCGGACGGGCATTCCATACCTACTCTGGAAACACCATATATTTT CASSFGRAFHTYSGNTIYF
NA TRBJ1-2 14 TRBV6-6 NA TGTGCCAGCAGTTACCATACAGGGAAGAACGGCTACACCTTC CASSYHTGKNGYTF
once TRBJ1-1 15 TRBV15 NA TGTGCCACCAGCAGAGATCTTCTGGGGAACACTGAAGCTTTCTTT CATSRDLLGNTEAFF
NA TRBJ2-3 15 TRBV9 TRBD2 TGTGCCAGCAGCCCAGCGCTAGCGGGGGTTGATACGCAGTATTTT CASSPALAGVDTQYF
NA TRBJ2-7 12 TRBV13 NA TGTGCCAGCAGCTTAGGAGGAGGCGAGCAGTACTTC CASSLGGGEQYF
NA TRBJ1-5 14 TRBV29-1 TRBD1 TGCAGCGTGGGGGCGACAGGGGGCAGGCAGCCCCAGCATTTT CSVGATGGRQPQHF
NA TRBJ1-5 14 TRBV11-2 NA TGTGCCAGCAGCGCCGGACAGAGCAATCAGCCCCAGCATTTT CASSAGQSNQPQHF
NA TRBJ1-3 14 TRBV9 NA TGTGCCAGCAGCGTGACGATCTCTGGAAACACCATATATTTT CASSVTISGNTIYF
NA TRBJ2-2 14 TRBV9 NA TGTGCCAGCAGCGACAGGGATAACACCGGGGAGCTGTTTTTT CASSDRDNTGELFF
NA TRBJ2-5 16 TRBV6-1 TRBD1 TGTGCCAGCAGTGAAGTAACGACAGGGGCGGATGAGACCCAGTACTTC CASSEVTTGADETQYF
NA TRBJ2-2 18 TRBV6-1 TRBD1 TGTGCCAGCAGTGGAACACAGGGGGTGCTATCTCGGGCCGGGGAGCTGTTTTTT CASSGTQGVLSRAGELFF
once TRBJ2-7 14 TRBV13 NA TGTGCCAGCAGCTTACGGGGTCGGCGGGCGGTGGAGTACTTC CASSLRGRRAVEYF
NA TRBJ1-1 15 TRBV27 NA TGTGCCAGCAGTTTATATTTCGGGGGGAACACTGAAGCTTTCTTT CASSLYFGGNTEAFF
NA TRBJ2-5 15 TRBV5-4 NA TGTGCCAGCAGCTTGCAGCAGGGCCGGGAAGAGACCCAGTACTTC CASSLQQGREETQYF
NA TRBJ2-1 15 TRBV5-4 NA TGTGCCAGCAGCTTCGTTGGGAGCTCCTACAATGAGCAGTTCTTC CASSFVGSSYNEQFF
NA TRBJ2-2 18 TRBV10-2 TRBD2 TGCGCCAGCAGTTCTAGACTAGCGGGGGGAATTGAAGCCGGGGAGCTGTTTTTT CASSSRLAGGIEAGELFF